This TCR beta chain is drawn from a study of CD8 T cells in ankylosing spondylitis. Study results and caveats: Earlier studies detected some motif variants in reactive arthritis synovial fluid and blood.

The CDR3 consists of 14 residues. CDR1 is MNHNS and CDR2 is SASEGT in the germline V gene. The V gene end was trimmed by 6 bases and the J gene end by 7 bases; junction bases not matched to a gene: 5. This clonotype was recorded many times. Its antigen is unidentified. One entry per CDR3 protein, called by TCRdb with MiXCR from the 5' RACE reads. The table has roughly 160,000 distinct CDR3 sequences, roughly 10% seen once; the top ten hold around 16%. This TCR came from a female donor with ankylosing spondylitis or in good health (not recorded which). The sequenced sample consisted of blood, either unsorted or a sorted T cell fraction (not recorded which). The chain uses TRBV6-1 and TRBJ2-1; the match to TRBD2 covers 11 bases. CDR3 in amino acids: CASSPLAGVNEQFF. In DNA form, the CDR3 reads TGTGCCAGCAGCCCACTAGCGGGAGTTAATGAGCAGTTCTTC.